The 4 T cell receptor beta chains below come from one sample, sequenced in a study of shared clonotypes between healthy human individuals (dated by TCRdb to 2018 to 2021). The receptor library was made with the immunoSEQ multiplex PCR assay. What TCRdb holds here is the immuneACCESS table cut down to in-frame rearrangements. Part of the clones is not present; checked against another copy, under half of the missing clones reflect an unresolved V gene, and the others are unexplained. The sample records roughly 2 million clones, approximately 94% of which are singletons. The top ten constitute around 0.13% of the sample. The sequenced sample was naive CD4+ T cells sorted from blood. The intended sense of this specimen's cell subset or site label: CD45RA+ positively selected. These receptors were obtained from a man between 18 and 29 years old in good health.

DNA for the CDR3: TGTGCCGCCGAAATTAGCTCCTACAATGAGCAGTTCTTC. Encoded protein: CAAEISSYNEQFF. J is TRBJ2-1 and V is TRBV30; D is ambiguous. This CDR3 comprises 13 residues. Looked up from germline, CDR1 is GTSNPN and CDR2 is SVGIG (reference sequence). V was clipped by 8 bases and J by 0 bases, with 11 bases between them.

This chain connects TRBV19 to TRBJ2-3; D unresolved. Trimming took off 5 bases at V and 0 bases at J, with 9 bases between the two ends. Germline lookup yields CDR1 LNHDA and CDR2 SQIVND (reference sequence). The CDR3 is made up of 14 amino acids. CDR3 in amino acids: CASSARPSTDTQYF. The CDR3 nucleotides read TGTGCCAGTAGTGCCCGTCCTAGCACAGATACGCAGTATTTT.

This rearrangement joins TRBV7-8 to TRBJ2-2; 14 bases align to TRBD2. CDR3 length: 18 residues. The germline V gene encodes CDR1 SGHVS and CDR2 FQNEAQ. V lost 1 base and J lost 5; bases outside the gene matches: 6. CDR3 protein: CASSLVGRTSGRTGELFF. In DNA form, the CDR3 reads TGTGCCAGCAGCTTAGTCGGCAGGACTAGCGGGAGGACCGGGGAGCTGTTTTTT.

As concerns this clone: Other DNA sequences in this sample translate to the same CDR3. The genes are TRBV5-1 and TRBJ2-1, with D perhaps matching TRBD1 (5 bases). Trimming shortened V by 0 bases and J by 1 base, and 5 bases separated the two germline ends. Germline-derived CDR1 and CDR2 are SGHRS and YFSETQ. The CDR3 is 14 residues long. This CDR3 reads CASSLGQSYNEQFF. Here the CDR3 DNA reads TGCGCCAGCAGCTTGGGACAGTCCTACAATGAGCAGTTCTTC.